A selection of T cell receptor beta chains follows, all from one sample in a study of blood T cell repertoires in COVID-19. TCRdb's copy holds only in-frame clones and misses some; the assay was immunoSEQ multiplex PCR. Found here are tens of thousands of clones, 85% to 95% of them singletons; the top ten hold more than 3%. Sequencing input: peripheral blood. These receptors were collected from a human donor in a cohort sampled during active COVID-19. CDR3s include the opening cysteine and the closing phenylalanine or tryptophan. Fields, in order: CDR3 DNA, CDR3 protein, V gene, J gene, D gene. D genes are given only for firm matches.

cdr3_nt: TGTGCCAGCTCACCGGTAACAGGGGACCCCACCGGGGAGCTGTTTTTT
cdr3_aa: CASSPVTGDPTGELFF
v_call: TRBV18
j_call: TRBJ2-2
d_call: TRBD1

cdr3_nt: TGTGCCAGCAGCCCCTCCTGGGGGGGCTCGAGGGAGACCCAGTACTTC
cdr3_aa: CASSPSWGGSRETQYF
v_call: TRBV7-9
j_call: TRBJ2-5
d_call: -

cdr3_nt: TGTGCCAGCAGTTCCCTAGGCGGGAGGAGGTCCCACGAGCAGTACTTC
cdr3_aa: CASSSLGGRRSHEQYF
v_call: TRBV28
j_call: TRBJ2-7
d_call: TRBD2

cdr3_nt: TGTGCCACCAGTGACCGCGACAGGGGAAGTTACAGTGAGCAGTTCTTC
cdr3_aa: CATSDRDRGSYSEQFF
v_call: TRBV24-1
j_call: TRBJ2-1
d_call: TRBD1

cdr3_nt: TGTGCCTGGGATCAAGGGGGTGGGAATGAGCAGTTCTTC
cdr3_aa: CAWDQGGGNEQFF
v_call: TRBV30
j_call: TRBJ2-1
d_call: -

cdr3_nt: TGTGCCAGCAGTAATACCGGGACAGGCTATGGCTACACCTTC
cdr3_aa: CASSNTGTGYGYTF
v_call: TRBV6-5
j_call: TRBJ1-2
d_call: TRBD1

cdr3_nt: TGTGCCAGCAGCCGGGGAATTCAAGAGACCCAGTACTTC
cdr3_aa: CASSRGIQETQYF
v_call: TRBV2
j_call: TRBJ2-5
d_call: -

cdr3_nt: TGTGCCAGTAGTACCCGTGGGGGACAGGGGGCCTACAATGAGCAGTTCTTC
cdr3_aa: CASSTRGGQGAYNEQFF
v_call: TRBV19
j_call: TRBJ2-1
d_call: TRBD1

cdr3_nt: TGTGCCAGCAGTGCAATCAGGCAAGAGACCCAGTACTTC
cdr3_aa: CASSAIRQETQYF
v_call: TRBV2
j_call: TRBJ2-5
d_call: -

cdr3_nt: TGTGCCACCAGTGGACGGCGGGGGAACAATGAGCAGTTCTTC
cdr3_aa: CATSGRRGNNEQFF
v_call: TRBV24-1
j_call: TRBJ2-1
d_call: TRBD2

cdr3_nt: TGTGCCAGCAGCCAGGGGGCCGGGATCGCCGGGGAGCTGTTTTTT
cdr3_aa: CASSQGAGIAGELFF
v_call: TRBV7-2
j_call: TRBJ2-2
d_call: TRBD1

cdr3_nt: TGTGCCAGCAGCCAGGAACTAGCGGGAGGATGGAATGAGCAGTTCTTC
cdr3_aa: CASSQELAGGWNEQFF
v_call: TRBV4-2
j_call: TRBJ2-1
d_call: TRBD2

cdr3_nt: TGTGCCTGGGGCGGGGTGAACACTGAAGCTTTCTTT
cdr3_aa: CAWGGVNTEAFF
v_call: TRBV30
j_call: TRBJ1-1
d_call: -

cdr3_nt: TGTGCCAGTAGTAGGGGACCCCGGACAGGGAACACTGAAGCTTTCTTT
cdr3_aa: CASSRGPRTGNTEAFF
v_call: TRBV19
j_call: TRBJ1-1
d_call: TRBD1

cdr3_nt: TGTGCCAGCAGTGAGACACAGGATGGCAATCAGCCCCAGCATTTT
cdr3_aa: CASSETQDGNQPQHF
v_call: TRBV2
j_call: TRBJ1-5
d_call: -

cdr3_nt: TGTGCCAGTAGTCTGTCGGGTTTCTCTGGGGCCAACGTCCTGACTTTC
cdr3_aa: CASSLSGFSGANVLTF
v_call: TRBV19
j_call: TRBJ2-6
d_call: -

cdr3_nt: TGTGCCAGCAGTTTCTATGATGAGCAGTTCTTC
cdr3_aa: CASSFYDEQFF
v_call: TRBV28
j_call: TRBJ2-1
d_call: -

cdr3_nt: TGCAGTGCCGTCCTAGGAGGCCGCTACACCTTC
cdr3_aa: CSAVLGGRYTF
v_call: TRBV20-1
j_call: TRBJ1-2
d_call: -